The 20 T cell receptor beta chains below come from one sample, sequenced in a study of CD8 T cells in ankylosing spondylitis (TCRdb year 2017). Study-level results and caveats: A TCR beta motif made up of 7 to 9 highly homologous amino acid variants appeared to be characteristic of blood from ankylosing spondylitis patients.

Which antigens these TCRs recognize remains unknown. The library was generated by 5' RACE. TCRdb lists the instrument as Illumina HiSeq 2500. Starting from the raw public reads, TCRdb applied fastp trimming at Q25, assembled clones with MiXCR and retained in-frame beta chains. Rows are unified per CDR3 protein, each entry keeping the most common DNA and genes. This sample comprises some 700,000 distinct CDR3 sequences, roughly 19% of them detected only once. In total, the top ten clones hold around 19% of the sample. Sequenced material: blood, either unsorted or a sorted T cell fraction (not recorded which). The receptor source for this set is a male donor with ankylosing spondylitis.

J is TRBJ2-3 and V is TRBV5-8, with 10 bases fitting TRBD2. V lost 0 bases to trimming and J lost 4 bases; unmatched junction nucleotides: 8. This CDR3 has 17 amino acids. Germline CDR1 and CDR2: SGHTS and YDEGEE. This chain's CDR3 is CASSLGGLGLAPDTQYF. The CDR3 nucleotides read TGTGCCAGCAGCTTGGGAGGTTTGGGACTAGCGCCAGATACGCAGTATTTT. Based on the CDR3 plus reference TRBV5-8 and TRBJ2-3, the full variable domain is EAGVTQSPTHLIKTRGQQATLRCSPISGHTSVYWYQQALGLGLQFLLWYDEGEERNRGNFPPRFSGRQFPNYSSELNVNALELEDSALYLCASSLGGLGLAPDTQYFGPGTRLTVL.

The chain couples TRBV10-3 to TRBJ1-2, with a weak D call TRBD1 (6 bases). This CDR3 contains 13 residues. Germline V lookup: CDR1 ENHRY, CDR2 SYGVKD. V lost 2 bases and J 6 bases, leaving 10 bases between the germline ends. CDR3 region: CAISETPGDGYTF. The CDR3, as DNA: TGTGCCATCAGTGAGACCCCAGGGGATGGCTACACCTTC.

The chain is built from TRBV19 and TRBJ1-6, with 12 bases that match TRBD1. CDR3 length equals 15 residues. With 6 bases clipped from V and 10 bases from J, the junction kept 7 bases outside the gene matches. Germline V gives CDR1 LNHDA, CDR2 SQIVND (reference sequence). The CDR3 here is CASSRGTGGSSPLHF. CDR3 nucleotides: TGTGCCAGTAGCCGGGGGACAGGGGGCTCGTCACCCCTCCACTTT. Drawing the rest from reference TRBV19 and TRBJ1-6, the complete variable domain is DGGITQSPKYLFRKEGQNVTLSCEQNLNHDAMYWYRQDPGQGLRLIYYSQIVNDFQKGDIAEGYSVSREKKESFPLTVTSAQKNPTAFYLCASSRGTGGSSPLHFGNGTRLTVT.

The gene calls are TRBV7-9 and TRBJ2-1, with TRBD1 as a possible D gene (5 bases). Per germline, CDR1 SEHNR and CDR2 FQNEAQ (reference sequence). This CDR3 region has 12 residues. Trimming removed 7 bases at V and 6 bases at J, with 10 bases between. The CDR3 spells CASNARANEQFF. Here the CDR3 DNA reads TGTGCCAGCAATGCCAGGGCCAATGAGCAGTTCTTC.

As regards this clonotype: A read error may account for a junction end that differs from germline. The chain has TRBV20-1 and TRBJ2-3; D is perhaps TRBD1 or TRBD2 (7 bases each). Germline values: CDR1 DFQATT, CDR2 SNEGSKA (reference sequence). The CDR3 is made up of 18 amino acids. CDR3 protein: CSARGGEGGSSSTDTQYF. In DNA form, the CDR3 reads TGCAGTGCGAGAGGGGGGGAAGGGGGCTCATCTAGCACAGATACGCAGTATTTT.

This clonotype was counted between two and nine times. This chain connects TRBV12-3 or TRBV12-4 to TRBJ2-3, with TRBD2 identical over 13 bases. The CDR3 totals 19 residues. Trimming took 5 bases from V and 0 from J; bases not matched to a gene: 11. The CDR3 bases are TGTGCCAGCAGTGGGGGCCCGGGACTAGCGGGGTCTAGCACAGATACGCAGTATTTT. This encodes CASSGGPGLAGSSTDTQYF.

J is TRBJ1-4 and V is TRBV27; a weak D match, TRBD1 (6 bases). Per germline, CDR1 MNHEY and CDR2 SMNVEV (reference sequence). Trimming left V 6 bases short and J 7 bases short, with 15 bases between. This CDR3 is built from 14 residues. This chain's CDR3 is CASSNREVGEKLFF. CDR3 coding DNA: TGTGCCAGCAGCAACAGGGAAGTCGGTGAAAAACTGTTTTTT.

The chain uses TRBV4-1 and TRBJ1-1; D is perhaps TRBD1 (5 bases). The CDR3 extends over 14 amino acids. V was shortened by 3 bases and J by 6 bases, with 14 bases between the two germline ends. Per germline, CDR1 MGHRA and CDR2 YSYEKL. This chain's CDR3 is CASSQEGRGAEAFF. CDR3 DNA sequence: TGCGCCAGCAGCCAGGAGGGACGGGGGGCTGAAGCTTTCTTT.

The chain couples TRBV5-6 to TRBJ2-5, with D perhaps assigned TRBD1 or TRBD2 (5 bases each). V dropped 0 bases and J dropped 7 bases, with 13 bases sitting between them. Germline CDR1 reads SGHDT; CDR2 reads YYEEEE. There are 14 residues in the CDR3. CDR3 DNA sequence: TGTGCCAGCAGCTTGGCCAGGGACCTGTGGACCCAGTACTTC. It is translated as CASSLARDLWTQYF.

There are a few counts of this clonotype. V and J are TRBV20-1 and TRBJ2-7; 11 nucleotides agree with TRBD2. This CDR3 spans 13 amino acids. CDR1 DFQATT and CDR2 SNEGSKA come from the germline V gene (reference sequence). Unmatched junction bases numbered 3, after V lost 5 bases and J lost 3 bases. The CDR3 loop reads CSAVTSGGYEQYF. CDR3 DNA: TGCAGTGCTGTAACTAGCGGGGGCTACGAGCAGTACTTC.

This chain uses TRBV12-5 with TRBJ2-1, with TRBD1 matching over 10 bases. Losses at the gene ends were 7 bases for V and 7 bases for J; bases not matched to a gene: 10. CDR3 length: 15 residues. CDR1 LGHNT and CDR2 FRNRAP come from the germline V gene. This chain's CDR3 is CASAKGQGTMNEQFF. In DNA form, the CDR3 reads TGTGCTAGTGCCAAGGGACAGGGGACAATGAATGAGCAGTTCTTC. The full variable domain, in which reference TRBV12-5 and TRBJ2-1 provide the parts outside the CDR3, is DARVTQTPRHKVTEMGQEVTMRCQPILGHNTVFWYRQTMMQGLELLAYFRNRAPLDDSGMPKDRFSAEMPDATLATLKIQPSEPRDSAVYFCASAKGQGTMNEQFFGPGTRLTVL.

The CDR3: CASSAGLAKSTDTQYF. The DNA of the CDR3 is TGTGCCAGCAGCGCTGGACTAGCGAAAAGCACAGATACGCAGTATTTT. This sequence joins TRBV7-8 and TRBJ2-3; TRBD2 matches 9 bases. Per the germline V gene, CDR1 is SGHVS and CDR2 is FQNEAQ. The CDR3 has 16 amino acids. V gave up 5 bases and J gave up 0 bases; unmatched junction bases: 6.

This clonotype has more than one count but fewer than ten. V gene TRBV20-1 combines with J gene TRBJ2-3; TRBD2 matches 13 bases. V gave up 5 bases and J gave up 4 bases; unmatched junction bases: 6. Looked up from germline, CDR1 is DFQATT and CDR2 is SNEGSKA (reference sequence). The CDR3 covers 15 residues. CDR3 bases: TGCAGTGCTTCTCGACTAGCGGGGGGCGCAGATACGCAGTATTTT. This translates into CSASRLAGGADTQYF.

This clonotype was picked up a small number of times. The rearrangement joins TRBV20-1 to TRBJ1-1; D gene uncertain. This CDR3 is built from 13 residues. CDR1 DFQATT and CDR2 SNEGSKA come from the germline V gene (reference sequence). Between the trimmed V and J ends, which lost 3 bases and 0 bases, there was a span of 8 bases. CDR3 coding DNA: TGCAGTGCTAGCTCTGACCTGAACACTGAAGCTTTCTTT. This gives the protein CSASSDLNTEAFF.

This clonotype has only a few counts. The chain joins TRBV7-2 to TRBJ2-1; D is ambiguous. Germline values: CDR1 SGHTA, CDR2 FQGNSA. This CDR3 spans 13 amino acids. Between the trimmed V and J ends, which lost 2 bases and 4 bases, there was a span of 6 bases. CDR3 bases: TGTGCCAGCAGCTTACAGCAGTACAATGAGCAGTTCTTC. It specifies CASSLQQYNEQFF.

The table lists this clonotype with a few counts. The chain is built from TRBV2 and TRBJ2-1, with 12 positions matching TRBD2. Germline V lookup: CDR1 SNHLY, CDR2 FYNNEI. The junction had 5 bases not matched to a gene; V was cut back by 6 bases and J by 2 bases. The CDR3 spans 16 residues. The CDR3 region is CASRQLAGGTYNEQFF. The CDR3, as DNA: TGTGCCAGCAGACAACTAGCGGGAGGTACCTACAATGAGCAGTTCTTC. The full variable domain, rest sourced from reference TRBV2 and TRBJ2-1, is EPEVTQTPSHQVTQMGQEVILRCVPISNHLYFYWYRQILGQKVEFLVSFYNNEISEKSEIFDDQFSVERPDGSNFTLKIRSTKLEDSAMYFCASRQLAGGTYNEQFFGPGTRLTVL.

This clonotype turned up a few times. The chain carries TRBV7-3 and TRBJ2-3, with 7 bases matching TRBD1. After removal of 5 bases from V and 3 bases from J, the junction contained 8 bases not matched to a gene. Germline-derived CDR1 and CDR2 are SGHTA and FQGTGA. The CDR3 covers 15 residues. Here the CDR3 DNA reads TGTGCCAGCAGCCCGACGACAGGGAATACAGATACGCAGTATTTT. Translated, it gives CASSPTTGNTDTQYF.

The chain joins TRBV4-1 to TRBJ1-2, with D possibly being TRBD1 (5 bases). Germline V gene sequence: CDR1 MGHRA, CDR2 YSYEKL. Trimming stripped 1 base from V and 3 bases from J, with 12 bases between. The CDR3 length is 15 residues. This chain's CDR3 is CASSQAGARDYGYTF. The DNA of the CDR3 is TGCGCCAGCAGCCAAGCCGGGGCGCGGGACTATGGCTACACCTTC.

This clonotype was seen at least ten times. The J gene is TRBJ1-1, the V gene TRBV5-1, with TRBD1 as a possible D gene (5 bases). CDR1 and CDR2 (germline): SGHRS, YFSETQ. The CDR3 has 15 residues. V lost 4 bases and J 2 bases, leaving 15 bases between the germline ends. The DNA for the CDR3 is TGCGCCAGCAGCCCGTCGGGGACCCAAAACACTGAAGCTTTCTTT. Protein product: CASSPSGTQNTEAFF.

This clonotype turned up a few times. The chain links TRBV12-3 or TRBV12-4 to TRBJ1-1, with TRBD1 matching over 8 bases. The V gene end was trimmed by 3 bases and the J gene end by 0 bases; junction bases not matched to a gene: 9. This CDR3 contains 17 residues. CDR3 sequence: CASSLQGAGGMNTEAFF. For the CDR3, the DNA is TGTGCCAGCAGTTTGCAGGGGGCGGGAGGGATGAACACTGAAGCTTTCTTT.